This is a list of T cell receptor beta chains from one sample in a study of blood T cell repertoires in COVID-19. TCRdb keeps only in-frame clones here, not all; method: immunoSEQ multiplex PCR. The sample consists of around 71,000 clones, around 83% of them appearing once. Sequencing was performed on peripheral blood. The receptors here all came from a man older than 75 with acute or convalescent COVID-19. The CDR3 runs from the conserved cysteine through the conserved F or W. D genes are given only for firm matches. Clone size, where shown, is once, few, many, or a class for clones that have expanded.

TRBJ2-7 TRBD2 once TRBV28 CASSPQLAGALRRQYF TGTGCCAGCAGTCCGCAACTAGCGGGGGCTCTCAGGCGGCAGTACTTC
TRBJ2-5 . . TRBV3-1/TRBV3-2 CASSHKGITQYF TGTGCCAGCAGCCATAAGGGGATCACCCAGTACTTC
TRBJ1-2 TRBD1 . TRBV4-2 CASSPLTGLNYGYTF TGTGCCAGCAGCCCATTGACAGGGCTTAACTATGGCTACACCTTC
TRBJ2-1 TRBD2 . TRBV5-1 CASSPEAGRTLGLADYNEQFF TGCGCCAGCAGCCCCGAGGCTGGGAGAACTTTGGGACTAGCGGATTACAATGAGCAGTTCTTC
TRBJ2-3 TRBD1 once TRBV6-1 CASSAQTGVSTDTQYF TGTGCCAGCAGTGCTCAGACAGGGGTGTCCACAGATACGCAGTATTTT
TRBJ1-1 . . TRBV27 CASRSATINTEAFF TGTGCCAGCAGATCCGCGACAATTAACACTGAAGCTTTCTTT
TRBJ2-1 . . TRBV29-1 CSVPGANEQFF TGCAGCGTTCCTGGGGCTAATGAGCAGTTCTTC
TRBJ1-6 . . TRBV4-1 CASSPGSGDNSPLHF TGCGCCAGCAGCCCGGGGTCCGGAGATAATTCACCCCTCCACTTT
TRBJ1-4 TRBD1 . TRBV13 CASSLATGGFSTNEKLFF TGTGCCAGCAGCTTAGCGACAGGGGGCTTTTCGACTAATGAAAAACTGTTTTTT
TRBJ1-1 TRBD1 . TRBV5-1 CASSLGTGTEVNTEAFF TGCGCCAGCAGCTTGGGAACCGGGACAGAGGTGAACACTGAAGCTTTCTTT
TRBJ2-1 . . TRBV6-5 CASSYSRSGEQFF TGTGCCAGCAGTTACTCGAGGTCCGGGGAGCAGTTCTTC
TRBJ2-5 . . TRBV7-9 CASSPSETQYF TGTGCCAGCAGTCCTTCAGAGACCCAGTACTTC
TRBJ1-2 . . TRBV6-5 CASSYRGGFGYTF TGTGCCAGCAGTTATCGGGGGGGCTTTGGCTACACCTTC
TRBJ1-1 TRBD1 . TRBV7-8 CASRHTPGQLYTMNTEAFF TGTGCCAGCAGACACACACCGGGACAGCTTTATACGATGAACACTGAAGCTTTCTTT
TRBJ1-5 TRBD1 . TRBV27 CASSLLGTGAQPQHF TGTGCCAGCAGTTTACTAGGGACAGGGGCTCAGCCCCAGCATTTT
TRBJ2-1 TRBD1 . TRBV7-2 CASGQTGNGEQFF TGTGCCAGCGGCCAGACAGGGAACGGTGAGCAGTTCTTC
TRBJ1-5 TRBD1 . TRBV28 CASSSRQGTQPQHF TGTGCCAGCAGTTCTCGACAGGGGACTCAGCCCCAGCATTTT
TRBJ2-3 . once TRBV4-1 CASSHHGTSTDTQYF TGCGCCAGCAGCCACCATGGGACTTCAACAGATACGCAGTATTTT
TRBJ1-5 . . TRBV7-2 CASSLVSGNNQPQHF TGTGCCAGCAGCTTAGTATCAGGGAACAATCAGCCCCAGCATTTT
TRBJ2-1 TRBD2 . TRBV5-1 CASSLGSGSFSDEQFF TGCGCCAGCAGCTTGGGTAGCGGGAGTTTTTCGGATGAGCAGTTCTTC
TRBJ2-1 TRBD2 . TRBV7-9 CASSLAASGRALLF TGTGCCAGCAGCTTAGCGGCCAGCGGGAGGGCCCTCCTCTTC
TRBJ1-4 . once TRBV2 CASTPPEQQEKLFF TGTGCCAGCACTCCCCCCGAGCAACAGGAAAAACTGTTTTTT
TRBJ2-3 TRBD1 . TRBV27 CASRGQGGTDTQYF TGTGCCAGCCGAGGACAGGGGGGAACAGATACGCAGTATTTT
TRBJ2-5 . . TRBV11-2 CASSPRGRGNFQETQYF TGTGCCAGCAGCCCCCGCGGTAGGGGGAATTTCCAAGAGACCCAGTACTTC
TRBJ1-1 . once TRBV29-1 CSVGGNGNTEAFF TGCAGCGTCGGGGGAAACGGGAACACTGAAGCTTTCTTT
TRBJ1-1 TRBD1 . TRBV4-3 CASSQGDRVNTEAFF TGCGCCAGCAGCCAAGGGGACAGGGTGAACACTGAAGCTTTCTTT
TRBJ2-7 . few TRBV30 CAWSVPWGGQEYF TGTGCCTGGAGTGTCCCGTGGGGGGGGCAGGAGTACTTC
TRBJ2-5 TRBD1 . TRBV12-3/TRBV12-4 CASRRQGMETQYF TGTGCCAGCAGGCGACAGGGTATGGAGACCCAGTACTTC
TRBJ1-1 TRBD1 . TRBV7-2 CASSSGDSPANTAFF TGTGCCAGCAGCTCGGGGGACAGCCCAGCCAATACAGCTTTCTTT
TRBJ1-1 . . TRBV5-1 CASSFYSVANTEAFF TGCGCCAGCAGCTTTTATTCGGTAGCGAACACTGAAGCTTTCTTT
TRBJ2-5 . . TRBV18 CASSPATAIQETQYF TGTGCCAGCTCACCAGCGACAGCGATCCAAGAGACCCAGTACTTC
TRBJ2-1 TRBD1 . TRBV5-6 CASSWGDRVGGEQFF TGTGCCAGCAGCTGGGGGGACAGGGTAGGAGGTGAGCAGTTCTTC
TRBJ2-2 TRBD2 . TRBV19 CASTAGGVELFF TGTGCCAGTACCGCCGGGGGGGTAGAGCTGTTTTTT
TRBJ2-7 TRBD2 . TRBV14 CASSPRTSGEQYF TGTGCCAGCAGCCCTCGGACTAGCGGCGAGCAGTACTTC
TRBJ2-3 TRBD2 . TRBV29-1 CSATSGSWDTQYF TGCAGCGCGACTAGCGGGAGTTGGGATACGCAGTATTTT
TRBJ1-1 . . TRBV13 CASSLASDTEAFF TGTGCCAGCAGCTTAGCTTCGGACACTGAAGCTTTCTTT
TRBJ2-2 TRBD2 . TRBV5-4 CASSPPASGANTGELFF TGTGCCAGCAGCCCTCCGGCTAGCGGGGCGAACACCGGGGAGCTGTTTTTT
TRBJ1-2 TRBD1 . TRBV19 CATTLGQGNNYTF TGTGCCACCACCCTTGGACAGGGGAATAACTACACCTTC
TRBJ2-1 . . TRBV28 CASTPISYNEQFF TGTGCCAGCACCCCTATATCCTACAATGAGCAGTTCTTC
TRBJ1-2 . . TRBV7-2 CASSLVPEYGYTF TGTGCCAGCAGCTTAGTGCCAGAATATGGCTACACCTTC
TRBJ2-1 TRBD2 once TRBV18 CASSPPAGGPNEQFF TGTGCCAGCTCACCACCGGCGGGAGGGCCAAATGAGCAGTTCTTC
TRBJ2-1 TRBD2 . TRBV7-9 CASSLVGTSGDNEQFF TGTGCCAGCAGCTTAGTTGGGACTAGCGGCGACAATGAGCAGTTCTTC
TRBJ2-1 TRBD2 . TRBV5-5 CASSWYTSGGAGEQFF TGTGCCAGCAGCTGGTATACTAGCGGGGGGGCCGGTGAGCAGTTCTTC
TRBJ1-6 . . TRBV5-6 CASSSIKEEIYNSPLHF TGTGCCAGCAGCTCAATTAAGGAGGAGATCTATAATTCACCCCTCCACTTT
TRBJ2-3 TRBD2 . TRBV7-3 CASSLPAGDGDTQYF TGTGCCAGCAGCTTACCAGCGGGGGACGGGGATACGCAGTATTTT